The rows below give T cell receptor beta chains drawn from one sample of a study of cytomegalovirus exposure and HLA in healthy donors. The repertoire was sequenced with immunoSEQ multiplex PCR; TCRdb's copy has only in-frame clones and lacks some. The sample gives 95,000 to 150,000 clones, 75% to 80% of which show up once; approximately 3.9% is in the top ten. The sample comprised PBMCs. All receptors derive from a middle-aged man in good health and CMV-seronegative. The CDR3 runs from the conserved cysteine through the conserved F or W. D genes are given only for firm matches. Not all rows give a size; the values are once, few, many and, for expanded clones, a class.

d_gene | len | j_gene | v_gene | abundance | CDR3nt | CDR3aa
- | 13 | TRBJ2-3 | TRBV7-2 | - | TGTGCCAGCAGCCGGGACTTCACAGATACGCAGTATTTT | CASSRDFTDTQYF
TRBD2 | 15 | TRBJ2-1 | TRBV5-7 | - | TGTGCCAGCAGCGTTCCGAGCGGGGGAAACAATGAGCAGTTCTTC | CASSVPSGGNNEQFF
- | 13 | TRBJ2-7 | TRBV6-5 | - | TGTGCCAGCAGTCCTGCCCACAGTGTTGAGCAGTACTTC | CASSPAHSVEQYF
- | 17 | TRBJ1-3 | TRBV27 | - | TGTGCCAGCAGTTTACGAGGCACAGGGCTCTCTGGAAACACCATATATTTT | CASSLRGTGLSGNTIYF
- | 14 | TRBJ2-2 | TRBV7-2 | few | TGTGCCAGCAGCCGGGACACAAACACCGGGGAGCTGTTTTTT | CASSRDTNTGELFF
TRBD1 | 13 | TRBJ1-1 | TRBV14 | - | TGTGCCAGCAGCCGTGAAGAGACAGGGTTAGCTTTCTTT | CASSREETGLAFF
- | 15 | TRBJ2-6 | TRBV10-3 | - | TGTGCCATCAGTGAAACGAGGGCTGGGGCCAACGTCCTGACTTTC | CAISETRAGANVLTF
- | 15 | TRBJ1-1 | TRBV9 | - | TGTGCCAGCAGCGTAGTTCTTAACAGTAACACTGAAGCTTTCTTT | CASSVVLNSNTEAFF
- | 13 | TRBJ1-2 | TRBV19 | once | TGTGCCAGTAGCCCGGGTATTAACTATGGCTACACCTTC | CASSPGINYGYTF
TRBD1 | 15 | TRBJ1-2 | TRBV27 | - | TGTGCCAGCAGTTTAGGGACAGGGGGCTTCTATGGCTACACCTTC | CASSLGTGGFYGYTF